This T cell receptor (beta chain) was identified in a study of OX40 agonist ivuxolimab in advanced cancers. As for the study in general: A male proportion of over 75% was recorded, with mean age about 54 years and range about 20 to 85. Findings and caveats of the study: Specificity for antigen went undetermined in the expanded peripheral T cells.

This clone showed up just once. Its target is unknown. On cycle 4 day 1 and cycle 7 day 1, as well as at baseline, blood was sampled. The table came from immunoSEQ multiplex PCR; TCRdb's copy has only in-frame clones and leaves some out. The sample consists of more than 65,000 clones, approximately 94% of them appearing once. The CDR3 is 18 residues long. V lost 3 bases, J lost 4 bases, and 22 bases lay in between. CDR1 is LNHDA and CDR2 is SQIVND in the germline V gene (reference sequence). The rearrangement links TRBV19 to TRBJ1-5; D might be TRBD1 (5 bases). The TCR was taken from an adult with an advanced solid tumor such as melanoma, head and neck, liver or kidney cancer. Here the sequenced sample was CD4+ or CD8+ T cells sorted from blood, taken in a trial of the OX40 agonist ivuxolimab. CDR3 loop: CASSIGGFGIYGNQPQHF. The CDR3 DNA sequence: TGTGCCAGTAGTATCGGGGGGTTCGGGATCTATGGGAATCAGCCCCAGCATTTT.